Following are 28 T cell receptor beta chains from one sample sequenced in a study of identical twins. MiXCR was run by TCRdb on the 5' RACE reads, yielding one entry per CDR3 protein. This table holds around 340,000 distinct CDR3 sequences, approximately 9.1% found once. The sample was naive T cells sorted from blood. Every receptor here comes from a woman between 50 and 59 years old in good health.

At least ten counts were recorded for this clonotype. This chain uses TRBV5-1 with TRBJ2-7, with 8 bases fitting TRBD1. The CDR3 sequence is 15 residues long. V lost 4 bases to trimming and J lost 2 bases; unmatched junction nucleotides: 8. CDR1 is SGHRS and CDR2 is YFSETQ in the germline V gene. For the CDR3, the DNA is TGCGCCAGCAGCCGACGACAGGGGAGAACCTACGAGCAGTACGTC. This sequence encodes CASSRRQGRTYEQYV.

This clonotype was picked up a small number of times. The rearrangement uses TRBV28 and TRBJ2-2; no clear D gene. V shed 0 bases and J shed 1 base, with 0 bases lying between them. The CDR3 has 13 residues. Germline V gene lookup returns CDR1 MDHEN and CDR2 SYDVKM. CDR3 region: CASSLWNTGELFF. DNA of the CDR3: TGTGCCAGCAGTTTATGGAACACCGGGGAGCTGTTTTTT.

This rearrangement joins TRBV5-1 to TRBJ2-3; D is undetermined. Germline V lookup: CDR1 SGHRS, CDR2 YFSETQ. The CDR3 has 14 residues. The germline V and J ends were trimmed by 0 bases and 2 bases, with 7 bases remaining between them. CDR3: CASSLGDNTDTQYF. CDR3 DNA: TGCGCCAGCAGCTTGGGTGACAACACAGATACGCAGTATTTT.

In its sample, this clonotype was seen a few times. The chain recombines TRBV6-2 or TRBV6-3 with TRBJ2-1, with 8 bases fitting TRBD2. The length of the CDR3 is 16 residues. V shed 7 bases, J shed 3 bases, and the junction held 11 bases outside the gene matches. Germline V CDR1 and CDR2: MNHEY, SVGEGT. The CDR3 loop reads CASMGGSGSDYNEQFF. The CDR3 DNA is TGTGCCAGCATGGGGGGAAGCGGGAGCGACTACAATGAGCAGTTCTTC.

This clonotype showed up many times. V and J are TRBV5-6 and TRBJ2-5; D gene ambiguous. This CDR3 contains 14 residues. V was cut by 0 bases and J by 5 bases, with 11 bases left in between. From germline, CDR1 is SGHDT and CDR2 YYEEEE. The chain's CDR3 is CASSLGRLRETQYF. The CDR3 DNA sequence: TGTGCCAGCAGCTTGGGTCGACTCAGGGAGACCCAGTACTTC.

This clonotype was recorded at least ten times. The chain is built from TRBV5-1 and TRBJ2-1; 12 bases map to TRBD2. CDR1 is SGHRS and CDR2 is YFSETQ in the germline V gene. This CDR3 contains 18 residues. After removal of 0 bases from V and 0 bases from J, the junction contained 4 bases not matched to a gene. The CDR3 sequence: CASSLALAGGSSYNEQFF. CDR3 coding DNA: TGCGCCAGCAGCTTGGCACTAGCGGGGGGAAGCTCCTACAATGAGCAGTTCTTC.

This clonotype was observed many times. The V call is TRBV6-1, the J call TRBJ1-2; D gene ambiguous. CDR3 length equals 13 residues. V was trimmed by 8 bases and J by 5 bases, leaving 15 bases between them. Germline CDR1 is MNHNS and CDR2 is SASEGT. The DNA for the CDR3 is TGTGCCAGCCTTGATATGCTGGGGTATGGCTACACCTTC. As protein: CASLDMLGYGYTF.

This clonotype came up a few times. The V and J genes are TRBV7-3 and TRBJ2-6; no firm D call. Germline-derived CDR1 and CDR2 are SGHTA and FQGTGA. Trimming pared 5 bases from V and 0 bases from J, leaving 14 bases between. The CDR3 consists of 17 residues. The CDR3 nucleotides are TGTGCCAGCAGCCCGTTCCCTCAAACCTCTGGGGCCAACGTCCTGACTTTC. Amino acids: CASSPFPQTSGANVLTF.

This clonotype came up many times. This chain joins TRBV12-3 or TRBV12-4 and TRBJ1-2; no definite D call. The CDR3 totals 12 residues. The CDR3 DNA sequence: TGTGTCAGTTCCCCAATCCTGGGTGTATTCACCTTC. This codes for CVSSPILGVFTF.

This clonotype was counted a few times. V is TRBV12-3 or TRBV12-4 and J is TRBJ2-2; TRBD2 matches at 9 bases. V shed 6 bases, J shed 4 bases, and the junction held 3 bases outside the gene matches. The CDR3 spans 14 residues. The CDR3 region has the DNA TGTGCCAGCAGGAGTAGCGGGGGCACCGGGGAGCTGTTTTTT. Protein product: CASRSSGGTGELFF.

The gene calls are TRBV3-1 and TRBJ2-5; D remains unclear. The CDR3 length is 15 residues. V dropped 0 bases and J dropped 5 bases, with 13 bases sitting between them. Germline CDR1 and CDR2: LGHDT and YNNKEL (reference sequence). The CDR3 is CASSQDSSTTETQYF. As DNA, the CDR3 is TGTGCCAGCAGCCAAGATTCGTCCACAACTGAGACCCAGTACTTC.

V and J are TRBV6-1 and TRBJ2-7, with D unclear. CDR3 length: 13 amino acids. The germline V and J ends were trimmed by 4 bases and 4 bases, with 11 bases remaining between them. The germline gives CDR1 MNHNS, CDR2 SASEGT. The CDR3 coding sequence is TGTGCCAGCAGTGTGTCCCCGTCTTACGAGCAGTACGTC. As protein: CASSVSPSYEQYV.

V usage is TRBV5-4 and J usage is TRBJ1-1; tentative D call: TRBD1 (5 bases). Trimming took 1 base from V and 5 from J, leaving 15 bases between them. Germline loops: CDR1 SGHNT, CDR2 YYREEE (reference sequence). CDR3 size: 15 residues. The CDR3, as DNA: TGTGCCAGCAGCTTGCAGGGACTGCCCTTGACTGAAGCTTTCTTT. Protein product: CASSLQGLPLTEAFF.

This clonotype was picked up a small number of times. The chain carries TRBV12-3 or TRBV12-4 and TRBJ2-3, with D hard to call. This CDR3 region has 11 residues. V shed 6 bases and J shed 6 bases, with 7 bases lying between them. CDR3 sequence (DNA): TGTGCCAGCAGGATAGACGATACGCAGTATTTT. Amino acid sequence: CASRIDDTQYF.

This clonotype was counted ten times or more. The gene calls are TRBV5-1 and TRBJ1-1; 7 bases agree with TRBD1. After removal of 4 bases from V and 3 bases from J, the junction contained 9 bases not matched to a gene. The CDR3 has 15 amino acids. Germline V gene data show CDR1 as SGHRS and CDR2 as YFSETQ. The CDR3 region has the DNA TGCGCCAGCAGCGTAGACAGGGAACATGACACTGAAGCTTTCTTT. The encoded protein is CASSVDREHDTEAFF.

This sequence joins TRBV20-1 and TRBJ2-1; 7 bases are a match to TRBD2. Unmatched junction bases numbered 4, after V lost 0 bases and J lost 5 bases. Germline-derived CDR1 and CDR2 are DFQATT and SNEGSKA (reference sequence). The CDR3 runs 14 residues. DNA for the CDR3: TGCAGTGCTAGAGATCCTAGCGGACACAATGAGCAGTTCTTC. This translates into CSARDPSGHNEQFF.

In its sample, this clonotype was seen many times. The chain combines TRBV7-9 with TRBJ1-3; 8 bases align to TRBD1. The CDR3 extends over 15 amino acids. Looked up from germline, CDR1 is SEHNR and CDR2 is FQNEAQ (reference sequence). V trimming: 1 base; J trimming: 10 bases; junction bases outside the gene matches: 9. CDR3 DNA: TGTGCCAGCAGCTTAGAAGGGACAGGTAGCGGAACCATATATTTT. Its protein is CASSLEGTGSGTIYF.

This clonotype was observed many times. The J gene is TRBJ2-5, the V gene TRBV29-1; D call uncertain. V shed 4 bases and J shed 1 base, with 7 bases lying between them. The CDR3 extends over 12 amino acids. Per germline, CDR1 SQVTM and CDR2 ANQGSEA. In DNA, the CDR3 is TGCAGCGTTGGACGGACCCAAGAGACCCAGTACTTC. Translating gives CSVGRTQETQYF.

Only a few counts were recorded for this clonotype. The chain couples TRBV2 to TRBJ2-1; TRBD2 might be the D (6 bases). Per the germline V gene, CDR1 is SNHLY and CDR2 is FYNNEI. V lost 7 bases, J lost 7 bases, and 14 bases lay in between. The CDR3 length is 13 residues. The CDR3 region has the DNA TGTGCCAGCAATGACGGGAGTATAAATGAGCAGTTCTTC. It yields the protein CASNDGSINEQFF.

The chain employs TRBV6-2 or TRBV6-3 and TRBJ2-1; D remains unclear. The CDR3 loop spans 15 amino acids. Germline V gene sequence: CDR1 MNHEY, CDR2 SVGEGT. The germline V and J ends were trimmed by 6 bases and 1 base, with 13 bases remaining between them. CDR3 DNA sequence: TGTGCCAGCAGAGAGTCAGTCGGATCCTACAATGAGCAGTTCTTC. The encoded protein is CASRESVGSYNEQFF.

This chain uses TRBV6-5 with TRBJ2-5; D possibly matches TRBD1 or TRBD2 (5 bases each). Germline loops: CDR1 MNHEY, CDR2 SVGAGI. With 6 bases removed from V and 2 bases from J, the gap between germline ends came to 13 bases. This CDR3 has 14 amino acids. DNA for the CDR3: TGTGCCAGCAGCGGGACGGCAGATCAAGAGACCCAGTACTTC. Its translation: CASSGTADQETQYF.

Concerning this clonotype: A clone one base away is much larger, so this may be a read error. The genes are TRBV5-6 and TRBJ2-3, with D perhaps assigned TRBD1 or TRBD2 (5 bases each). The CDR3 loop spans 13 amino acids. V lost 3 bases and J lost 10, with 15 bases in between. Germline CDR1 reads SGHDT; CDR2 reads YYEEEE. This chain's CDR3 is CASSSVGPPSQYF. The CDR3 DNA reads as TGTGCCAGCAGCTCGGTGGGACCCCCATCGCAGTATTTT.

This clonotype was found many times. J is TRBJ1-1 and V is TRBV7-2; 7 bases are shared with TRBD1. CDR3 size: 16 residues. Germline CDR1 is SGHTA and CDR2 is FQGNSA. The trim removed 5 bases at V and 0 bases at J, leaving 9 bases unmatched. CDR3 sequence (DNA): TGTGCCAGCAGCCCTCCGGGACAGAGTTTGAACACTGAAGCTTTCTTT. Encoded protein: CASSPPGQSLNTEAFF.

This clonotype was detected ten times or more. The chain uses TRBV3-1 and TRBJ2-1; D remains ambiguous. Trimming pared 4 bases from V and 3 bases from J, leaving 7 bases between. The CDR3 is 13 amino acids. CDR1 is LGHDT, CDR2 YNNKEL, per germline (reference sequence). CDR3 nucleotides: TGTGCCAGCAGCCGGGGAAACTACAATGAGCAGTTCTTC. It codes for CASSRGNYNEQFF.

This clonotype appeared a few times. The gene calls are TRBV11-3 and TRBJ2-1; 10 bases agree with TRBD2. Germline CDR1 is SGHNT and CDR2 is YENEEA. The CDR3 spans 16 residues. Trimming took 1 base from V and 7 from J; bases not matched to a gene: 7. DNA of the CDR3: TGTGCCAGCAGCTTAGTACCGGCTAGCGGGAGAAATGAGCAGTTCTTC. It specifies CASSLVPASGRNEQFF.

Ten or more counts support this clonotype. The chain employs TRBV12-3 or TRBV12-4 and TRBJ1-2; maybe TRBD1 (6 bases). CDR3 length equals 14 residues. Between the trimmed V and J ends, which lost 6 bases and 4 bases, there was a span of 15 bases. The CDR3 sequence: CASRETGRTYGYTF. The CDR3 bases are TGTGCCAGCAGAGAGACAGGAAGAACCTATGGCTACACCTTC.

This clonotype has a count of ten or more. This sequence joins TRBV6-5 and TRBJ1-2; D unclear. Germline V lookup: CDR1 MNHEY, CDR2 SVGAGI. V shed 6 bases and J shed 0 bases, with 11 bases lying between them. This CDR3 has 14 residues. The CDR3 sequence: CASRLSGANYGYTF. The CDR3 nucleotides read TGTGCCAGCAGGCTAAGCGGGGCTAACTATGGCTACACCTTC.

CDR3 DNA: TGTGCCAGCAGTGAAGCGGTAGCGGGAGGTGTCGGTTCTAGCACAGATACGCAGTATTTT. Protein sequence: CASSEAVAGGVGSSTDTQYF. J is TRBJ2-3 and V is TRBV6-1; 10 bases map to TRBD2. Germline V gene data show CDR1 as MNHNS and CDR2 as SASEGT. With 0 bases clipped from V and 0 bases from J, the junction kept 12 bases outside the gene matches. CDR3 length: 20 amino acids.